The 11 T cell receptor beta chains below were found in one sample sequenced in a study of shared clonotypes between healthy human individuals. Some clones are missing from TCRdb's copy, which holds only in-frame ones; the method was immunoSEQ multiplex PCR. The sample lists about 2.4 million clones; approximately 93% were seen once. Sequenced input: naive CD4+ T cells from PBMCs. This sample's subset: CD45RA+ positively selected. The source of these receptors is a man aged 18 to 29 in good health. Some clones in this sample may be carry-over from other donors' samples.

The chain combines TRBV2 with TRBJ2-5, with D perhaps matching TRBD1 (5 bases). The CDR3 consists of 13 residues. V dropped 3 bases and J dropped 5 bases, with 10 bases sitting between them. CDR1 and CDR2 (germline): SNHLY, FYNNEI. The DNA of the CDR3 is TGTGCCAGCAGTGATAGGCGACAGGAGACCCAGTACTTC. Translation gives CASSDRRQETQYF.

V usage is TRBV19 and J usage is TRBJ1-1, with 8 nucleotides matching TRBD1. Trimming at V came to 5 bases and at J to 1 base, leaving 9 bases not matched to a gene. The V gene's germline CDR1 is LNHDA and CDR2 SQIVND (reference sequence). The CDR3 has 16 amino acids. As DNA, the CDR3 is TGTGCCAGTAGTCATAATCCGGGACAGGCGAACACTGAAGCTTTCTTT. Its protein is CASSHNPGQANTEAFF.

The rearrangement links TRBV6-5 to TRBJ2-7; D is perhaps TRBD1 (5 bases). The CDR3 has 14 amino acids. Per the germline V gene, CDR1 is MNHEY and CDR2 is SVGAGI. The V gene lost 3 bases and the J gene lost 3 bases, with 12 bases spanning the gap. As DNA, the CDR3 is TGTGCCAGCAGTTATGCAGGGAACGGCTACGAGCAGTACTTC. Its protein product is CASSYAGNGYEQYF.

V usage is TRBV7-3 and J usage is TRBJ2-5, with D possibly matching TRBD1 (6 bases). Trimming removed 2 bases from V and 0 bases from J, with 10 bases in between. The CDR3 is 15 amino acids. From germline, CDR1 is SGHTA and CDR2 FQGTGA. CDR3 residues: CASSLGRTDQETQYF. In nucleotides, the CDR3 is TGTGCCAGCAGCTTAGGTAGGACAGACCAAGAGACCCAGTACTTC.

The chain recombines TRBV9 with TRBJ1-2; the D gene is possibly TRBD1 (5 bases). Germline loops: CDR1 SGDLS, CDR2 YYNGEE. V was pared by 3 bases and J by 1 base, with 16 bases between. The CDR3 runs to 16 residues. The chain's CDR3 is CASSGGERNYNYGYTF. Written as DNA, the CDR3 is TGTGCCAGCAGCGGGGGGGAGCGGAACTATAACTATGGCTACACCTTC.

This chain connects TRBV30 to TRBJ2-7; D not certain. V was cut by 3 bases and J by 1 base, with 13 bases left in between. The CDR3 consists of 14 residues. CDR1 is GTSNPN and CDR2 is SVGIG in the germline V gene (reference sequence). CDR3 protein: CAWRARSVSYEQYF. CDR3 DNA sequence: TGTGCCTGGAGGGCCAGGTCGGTGTCCTACGAGCAGTACTTC.

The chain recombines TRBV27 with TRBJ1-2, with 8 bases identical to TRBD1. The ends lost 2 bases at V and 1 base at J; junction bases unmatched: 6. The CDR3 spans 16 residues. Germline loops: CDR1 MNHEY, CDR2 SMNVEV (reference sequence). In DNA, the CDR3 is TGTGCCAGCAGTTTAGGGCCGGGACAGGTTAACTATGGCTACACCTTC. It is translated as CASSLGPGQVNYGYTF.

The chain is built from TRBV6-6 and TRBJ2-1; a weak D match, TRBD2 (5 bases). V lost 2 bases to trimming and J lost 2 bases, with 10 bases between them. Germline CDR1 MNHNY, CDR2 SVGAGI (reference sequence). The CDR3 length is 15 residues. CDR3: CASSYGLAPYNEQFF. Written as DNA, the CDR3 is TGTGCCAGCAGTTACGGGCTAGCACCCTACAATGAGCAGTTCTTC.

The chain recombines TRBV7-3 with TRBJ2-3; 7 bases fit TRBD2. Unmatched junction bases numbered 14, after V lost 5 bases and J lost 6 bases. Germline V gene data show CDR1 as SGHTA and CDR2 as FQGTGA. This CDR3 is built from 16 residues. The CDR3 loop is CASSPTAAGVGDTQYF. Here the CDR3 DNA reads TGTGCCAGCAGCCCAACGGCGGCGGGAGTGGGCGATACGCAGTATTTT.

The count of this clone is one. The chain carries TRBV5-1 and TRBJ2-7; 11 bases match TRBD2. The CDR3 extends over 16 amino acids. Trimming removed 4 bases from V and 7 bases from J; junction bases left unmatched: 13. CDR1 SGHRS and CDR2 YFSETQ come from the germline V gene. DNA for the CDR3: TGCGCCAGCAGCAGAACCGGGACTAGCGGCACGGTGGAGCAGTACTTC. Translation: CASSRTGTSGTVEQYF.

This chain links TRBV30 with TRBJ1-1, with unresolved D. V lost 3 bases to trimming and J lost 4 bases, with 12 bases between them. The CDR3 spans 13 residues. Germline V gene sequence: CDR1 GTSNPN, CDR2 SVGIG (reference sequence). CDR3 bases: TGTGCCTGGAGCGCCCTTGGAGGCACTGAAGCTTTCTTT. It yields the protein CAWSALGGTEAFF.